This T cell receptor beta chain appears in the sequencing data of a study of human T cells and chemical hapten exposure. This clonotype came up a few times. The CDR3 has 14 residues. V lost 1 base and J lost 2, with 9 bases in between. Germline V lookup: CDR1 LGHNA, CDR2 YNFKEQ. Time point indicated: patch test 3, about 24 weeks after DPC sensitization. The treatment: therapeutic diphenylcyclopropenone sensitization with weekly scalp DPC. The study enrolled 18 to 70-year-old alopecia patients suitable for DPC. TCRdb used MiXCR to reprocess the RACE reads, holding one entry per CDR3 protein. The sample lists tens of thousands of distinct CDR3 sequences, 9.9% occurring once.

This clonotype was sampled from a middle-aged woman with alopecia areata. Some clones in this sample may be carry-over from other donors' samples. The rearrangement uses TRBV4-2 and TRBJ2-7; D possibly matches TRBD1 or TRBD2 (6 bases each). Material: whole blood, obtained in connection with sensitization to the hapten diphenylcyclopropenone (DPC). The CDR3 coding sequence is TGTGCCAGCAGCCAAGTACGGGGGCCCTACGAGCAGTACTTC. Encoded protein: CASSQVRGPYEQYF.